This TCR beta chain was identified in a study of blood T cell repertoires in COVID-19. Here immunoSEQ multiplex PCR was the method, and the copy in TCRdb shows in-frame clones only, minus some. The table lists nearly 350,000 clones, about 88% of them singletons. Trimming shortened V by 0 bases and J by 4 bases, and 10 bases separated the two germline ends. This CDR3 has 14 residues. Germline CDR1 LGHNA, CDR2 YSLEER. The sample consisted of peripheral blood. The chain employs TRBV4-3 and TRBJ2-7; D might be TRBD1 (6 bases). This TCR was sampled from a woman in her sixties or seventies with COVID-19, enrolled during active disease. This CDR3 is CASSQDRDKYEQYF. The CDR3 region has the DNA TGCGCCAGCAGCCAAGACCGGGACAAGTACGAGCAGTACTTC.